This T cell receptor beta chain was retrieved from a study of blood T cell repertoires in COVID-19. On the study more broadly: T cells, B-cell-depleted T cells, or PBMCs supplied cDNA or gDNA.

V lost 4 bases, J lost 3 bases, and 0 bases stayed unmatched. Germline loops: CDR1 MNHEY, CDR2 SMNVEV (reference sequence). The CDR3 has 14 residues. Source study methods: Amplification of reference gene primers was used by the study to estimate nucleated cell counts. Some clones are missing from TCRdb's copy, which holds only in-frame ones; the method was immunoSEQ multiplex PCR. D and trimming come from the DNA, and the V and J calls and clone size come from that table. The table records tens of thousands of clones, less than 80% of them present only once. The sample consisted of peripheral blood. This clonotype was sampled from a man aged 55 to 69 with acute or convalescent COVID-19. J is TRBJ2-1 and V is TRBV27, with 10 bases fitting TRBD1. CDR3 sequence reads: CASSWTGGYNEQFF. Here the CDR3 DNA reads TGTGCCAGCAGTTGGACAGGGGGCTACAATGAGCAGTTCTTC.